This is a list of T cell receptor beta chains from one sample in a study of Ad26.COV2.S vaccination and SARS-CoV-2 variants. Clones were sequenced by immunoSEQ multiplex PCR, and TCRdb holds only the in-frame ones, with some missing. The repertoire has roughly 92,000 clones, roughly 85% of them found once; the top ten carry 15% to 20%. The sample was peripheral blood, taken after recovery from COVID-19. The receptors originated from a human donor who had recovered from COVID-19. The CDR3 runs from the conserved cysteine through the conserved F or W. A D gene is named only where the DNA matches it firmly. Only part of the rows carry a size: once, few, many, or a class if the clone is expanded.

NA	TRBV7-9	TRBJ1-2	TRBD1	CASSLGTGYGYTF	TGTGCCAGCAGCTTAGGGACAGGGTATGGCTACACCTTC
NA	TRBV13	TRBJ1-6	NA	CASSFSRGNSPLHF	TGTGCCAGCAGCTTCTCAAGGGGAAATTCACCCCTCCACTTT
once	TRBV4-1	TRBJ1-6	NA	CASSQGILNNSPLHF	TGCGCCAGCAGCCAAGGGATACTAAATAATTCACCCCTCCACTTT
once	TRBV27	TRBJ2-4	NA	CASSLSGRDIQYF	TGTGCCAGCAGTTTATCGGGTCGGGACATTCAGTACTTC
NA	TRBV28	TRBJ2-4	NA	CASSLSAGVKNIQYF	TGTGCCAGCAGTTTATCGGCAGGGGTTAAAAACATTCAGTACTTC
NA	TRBV3-1/TRBV3-2	TRBJ1-2	TRBD1	CASSTVTGNNLF	TGTGCCAGCAGCACTGTGACAGGGAACAACCTCTTC
NA	TRBV6-1	TRBJ1-2	NA	CASSEKGTNYGYTF	TGTGCCAGCAGTGAAAAAGGGACAAACTATGGCTACACCTTC
NA	TRBV19	TRBJ2-7	TRBD1	CASSPPGQQYPYEQYF	TGTGCCAGTAGTCCGCCGGGACAGCAGTACCCCTACGAGCAGTACTTC
NA	TRBV10-3	TRBJ2-1	NA	CAISDGVGSYNEQFF	TGTGCCATCAGTGACGGCGTCGGCTCCTACAATGAGCAGTTCTTC
NA	TRBV5-1	TRBJ1-3	TRBD1	CASWTGASGNTIYF	TGCGCCAGTTGGACAGGGGCCTCTGGAAACACCATATATTTT
NA	TRBV7-2	TRBJ2-3	NA	CASSVQVPDTQYF	TGTGCCAGCAGCGTACAGGTCCCAGATACGCAGTATTTT
NA	TRBV5-1	TRBJ1-1	TRBD1	CASSAGQGPNTEAFF	TGCGCCAGCAGCGCAGGACAGGGGCCGAACACTGAAGCTTTCTTT
NA	TRBV5-6	TRBJ2-7	TRBD1	CASSWDSGTGVQYF	TGTGCCAGCAGCTGGGACTCCGGGACAGGGGTGCAGTACTTC
NA	TRBV4-2	TRBJ1-4	TRBD1	CASSKSGTGDEKLFF	TGTGCCAGCAGTAAGTCCGGGACAGGGGACGAAAAACTGTTTTTT
NA	TRBV6-5	TRBJ1-1	NA	CASSDSDRNTEAFF	TGTGCCAGCAGTGACTCCGACAGGAACACTGAAGCTTTCTTT
NA	TRBV27	TRBJ2-7	NA	CASSPDKGLTYEQYF	TGTGCCAGCAGCCCCGACAAGGGACTGACCTACGAGCAGTACTTC
NA	TRBV28	TRBJ1-2	NA	CASTSKVRGYTF	TGTGCCAGCACCTCAAAGGTGCGTGGCTACACCTTC